The source of this T cell receptor (beta chain) is a study of blood T cell repertoires in COVID-19. The CDR3 contains 16 residues. V lost 0 bases and J lost 2; bases outside the gene matches: 7. Germline values: CDR1 SGHVS, CDR2 FNYEAQ. Profiling relied on immunoSEQ multiplex PCR, and the TCRdb table lists in-frame clones only, not all of them. The sample holds approximately 100,000 clones, 85% seen once. Sequences were obtained from peripheral blood. V is TRBV7-6 and J is TRBJ2-7, with 7 bases aligning to TRBD2. This receptor was taken from a man older than 75 with acute or convalescent COVID-19. In nucleotides, the CDR3 is TGTGCCAGCAGCTTAGCCATGGTGGGAGGGACCTACGAGCAGTACTTC. Its translation is CASSLAMVGGTYEQYF. Full variable domain (remainder filled in from reference TRBV7-6 and TRBJ2-7): GAGVSQSPRYKVTKRGQDVALRCDPISGHVSLYWYRQALGQGPEFLTYFNYEAQQDKSGLPNDRFSAERPEGSISTLTIQRTEQRDSAMYRCASSLAMVGGTYEQYFGPGTRLTVT.